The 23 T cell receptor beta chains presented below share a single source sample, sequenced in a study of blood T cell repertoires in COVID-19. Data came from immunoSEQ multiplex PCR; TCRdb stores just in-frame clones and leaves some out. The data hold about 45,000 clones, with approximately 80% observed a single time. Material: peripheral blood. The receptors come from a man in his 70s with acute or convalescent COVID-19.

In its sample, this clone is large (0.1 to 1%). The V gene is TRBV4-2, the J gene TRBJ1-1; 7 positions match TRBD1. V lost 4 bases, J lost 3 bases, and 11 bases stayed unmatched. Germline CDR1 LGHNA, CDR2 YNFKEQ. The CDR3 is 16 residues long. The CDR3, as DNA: TGTGCCAGCAGCCCTTTTGGGGACAGCTCCTACACTGAAGCTTTCTTT. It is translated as CASSPFGDSSYTEAFF.

Written as DNA, the CDR3 is TGTGCCAGCAGCCCCGGGACAGTCTACGAGCAGTACTTC. It translates to CASSPGTVYEQYF. The rearrangement joins TRBV11-3 to TRBJ2-7, with 7 bases lining up with TRBD1. The V gene's germline CDR1 is SGHNT and CDR2 YENEEA. With 5 bases clipped from V and 3 bases from J, the junction kept 4 bases outside the gene matches. The CDR3 is made up of 13 amino acids.

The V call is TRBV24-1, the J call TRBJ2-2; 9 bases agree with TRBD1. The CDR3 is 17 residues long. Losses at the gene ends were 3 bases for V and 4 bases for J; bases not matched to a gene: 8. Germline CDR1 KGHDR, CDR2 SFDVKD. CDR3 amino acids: CATSDTPTGGVTGELFF. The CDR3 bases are TGTGCCACCAGTGATACCCCGACAGGGGGGGTCACCGGGGAGCTGTTTTTT.

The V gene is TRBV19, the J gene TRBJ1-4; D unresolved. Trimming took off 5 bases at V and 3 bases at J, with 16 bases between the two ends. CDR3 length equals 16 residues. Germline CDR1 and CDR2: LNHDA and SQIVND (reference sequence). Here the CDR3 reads CASSPGYEASNEKLFF. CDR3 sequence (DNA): TGTGCCAGTAGTCCTGGGTACGAGGCTTCTAATGAAAAACTGTTTTTT.

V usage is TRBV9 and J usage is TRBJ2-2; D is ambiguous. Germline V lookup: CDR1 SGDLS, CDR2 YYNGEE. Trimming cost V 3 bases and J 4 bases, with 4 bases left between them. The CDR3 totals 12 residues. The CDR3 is CASSAFTGELFF. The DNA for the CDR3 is TGTGCCAGCAGCGCCTTCACCGGGGAGCTGTTTTTT.

This CDR3 is CASSPLDRANTEAFF. The CDR3 nucleotides read TGTGCCAGCTCACCTCTTGACAGGGCGAACACTGAAGCTTTCTTT. This sequence joins TRBV18 and TRBJ1-1; 7 positions match TRBD1. V was pared by 3 bases and J by 1 base, with 5 bases of the junction left unmatched. The CDR3 covers 15 residues. Germline V lookup: CDR1 KGHSH, CDR2 LQKENI.

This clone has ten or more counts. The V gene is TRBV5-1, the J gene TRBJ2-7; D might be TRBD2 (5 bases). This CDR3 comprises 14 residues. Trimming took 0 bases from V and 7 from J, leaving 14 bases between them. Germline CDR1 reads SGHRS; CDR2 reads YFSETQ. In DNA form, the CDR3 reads TGCGCCAGCAGCTTGGAGAGGGCGAACGAGGAGCAGTACTTC. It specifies CASSLERANEEQYF.

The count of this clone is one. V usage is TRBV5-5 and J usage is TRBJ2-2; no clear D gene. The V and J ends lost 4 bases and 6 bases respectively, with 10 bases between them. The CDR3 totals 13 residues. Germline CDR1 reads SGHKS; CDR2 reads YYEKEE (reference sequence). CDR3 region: CASSPRLAGELFF. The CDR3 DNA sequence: TGTGCCAGCAGCCCCCGGTTGGCCGGGGAGCTGTTTTTT.

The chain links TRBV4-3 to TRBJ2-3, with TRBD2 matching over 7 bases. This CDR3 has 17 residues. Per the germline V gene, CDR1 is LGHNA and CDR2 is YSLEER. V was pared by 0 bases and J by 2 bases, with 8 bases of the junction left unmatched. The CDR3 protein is CASSQDPQRGSTDTQYF. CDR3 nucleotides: TGCGCCAGCAGCCAAGATCCGCAGCGGGGCTCCACAGATACGCAGTATTTT.

The CDR3 loop is CASSSPGTGLGSPLHF. DNA of the CDR3: TGTGCCAGCAGTTCCCCCGGGACAGGGTTAGGTTCACCCCTCCACTTT. V gene TRBV28 combines with J gene TRBJ1-6, with 9 bases that match TRBD1. The CDR3 runs 16 residues. V lost 4 bases, J lost 9 bases, and 10 bases stayed unmatched. CDR1 and CDR2 (germline): MDHEN, SYDVKM.

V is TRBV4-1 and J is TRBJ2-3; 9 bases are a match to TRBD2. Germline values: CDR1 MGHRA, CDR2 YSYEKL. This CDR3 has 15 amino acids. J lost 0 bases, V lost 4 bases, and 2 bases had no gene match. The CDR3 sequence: CASSRGLASTDTQYF. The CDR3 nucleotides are TGCGCCAGCAGCCGAGGACTAGCGAGCACAGATACGCAGTATTTT.

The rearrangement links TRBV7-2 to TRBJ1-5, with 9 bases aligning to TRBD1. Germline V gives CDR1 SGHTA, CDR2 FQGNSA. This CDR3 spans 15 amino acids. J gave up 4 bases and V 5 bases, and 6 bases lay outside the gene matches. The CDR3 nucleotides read TGTGCCAGCAGCCTAGGGACAGGGTTAAATCAGCCCCAGCATTTT. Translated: CASSLGTGLNQPQHF.

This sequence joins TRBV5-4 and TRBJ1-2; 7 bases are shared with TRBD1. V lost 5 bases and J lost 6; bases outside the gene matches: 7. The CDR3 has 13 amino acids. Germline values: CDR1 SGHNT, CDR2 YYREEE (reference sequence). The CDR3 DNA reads TGTGCCAGCAGAAGAGACAGGGTGGATGGCTACACCTTC. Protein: CASRRDRVDGYTF.

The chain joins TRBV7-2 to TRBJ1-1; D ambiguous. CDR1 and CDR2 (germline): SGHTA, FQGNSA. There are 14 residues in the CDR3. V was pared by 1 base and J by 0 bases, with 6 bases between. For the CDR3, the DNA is TGTGCCAGCAGCTTAGATGGAGTGAACACTGAAGCTTTCTTT. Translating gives CASSLDGVNTEAFF.

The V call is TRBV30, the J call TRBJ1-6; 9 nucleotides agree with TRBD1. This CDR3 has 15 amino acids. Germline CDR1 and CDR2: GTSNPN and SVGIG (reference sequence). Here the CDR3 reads CAHATGGALNSPLHF. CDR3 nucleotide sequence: TGTGCACACGCTACAGGGGGCGCTTTAAATTCACCCCTCCACTTT.

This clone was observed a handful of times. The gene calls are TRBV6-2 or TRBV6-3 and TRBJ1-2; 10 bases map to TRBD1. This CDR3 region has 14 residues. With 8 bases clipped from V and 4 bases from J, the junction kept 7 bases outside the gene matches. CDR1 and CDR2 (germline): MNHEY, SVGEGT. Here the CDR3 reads CASRRDRGLYGYTF. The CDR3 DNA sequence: TGTGCCAGCCGCCGGGACAGGGGCCTCTATGGCTACACCTTC.

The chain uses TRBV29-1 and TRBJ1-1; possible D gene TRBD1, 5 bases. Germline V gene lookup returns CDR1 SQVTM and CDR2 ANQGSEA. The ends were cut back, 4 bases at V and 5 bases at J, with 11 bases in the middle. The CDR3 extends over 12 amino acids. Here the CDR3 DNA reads TGCAGCGTTGTTAGGGGCGTGACTGAAGCTTTCTTT. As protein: CSVVRGVTEAFF. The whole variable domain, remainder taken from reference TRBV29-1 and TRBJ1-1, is SAVISQKPSRDICQRGTSLTIQCQVDSQVTMMFWYRQQPGQSLTLIATANQGSEATYESGFVIDKFPISRPNLTFSTLTVSNMSPEDSSIYLCSVVRGVTEAFFGQGTRLTVV.

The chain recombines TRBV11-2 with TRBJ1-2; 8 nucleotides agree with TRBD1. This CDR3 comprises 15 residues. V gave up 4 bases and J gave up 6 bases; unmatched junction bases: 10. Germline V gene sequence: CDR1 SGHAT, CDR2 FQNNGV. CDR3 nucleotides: TGTGCCAGCAGCTGGGACAGGCTTTCTTTCCATGGCTACACCTTC. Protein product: CASSWDRLSFHGYTF.

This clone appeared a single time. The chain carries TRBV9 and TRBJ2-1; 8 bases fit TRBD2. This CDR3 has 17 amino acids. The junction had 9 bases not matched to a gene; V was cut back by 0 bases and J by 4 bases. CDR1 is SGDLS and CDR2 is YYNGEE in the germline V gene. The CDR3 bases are TGTGCCAGCAGCGTAGATGGGCGGGGGGCCCCATACAATGAGCAGTTCTTC. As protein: CASSVDGRGAPYNEQFF.

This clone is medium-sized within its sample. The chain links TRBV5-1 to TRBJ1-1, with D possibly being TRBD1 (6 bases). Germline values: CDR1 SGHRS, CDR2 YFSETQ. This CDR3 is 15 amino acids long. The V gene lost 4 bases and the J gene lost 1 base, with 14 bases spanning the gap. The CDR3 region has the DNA TGCGCCAGCAGCCAAGGCGGGGGCCCGAACACTGAAGCTTTCTTT. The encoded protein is CASSQGGGPNTEAFF.

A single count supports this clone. The CDR3, as DNA: TGTGCCAGCAGCTTGACAGGTGGGGCAGATACGCAGTATTTT. Protein sequence: CASSLTGGADTQYF. V usage is TRBV7-9 and J usage is TRBJ2-3, with D maybe TRBD1 (6 bases). This CDR3 contains 14 residues. V was cut by 3 bases and J by 4 bases, with 11 bases left in between. The germline V gene has CDR1 SEHNR and CDR2 FQNEAQ (reference sequence).

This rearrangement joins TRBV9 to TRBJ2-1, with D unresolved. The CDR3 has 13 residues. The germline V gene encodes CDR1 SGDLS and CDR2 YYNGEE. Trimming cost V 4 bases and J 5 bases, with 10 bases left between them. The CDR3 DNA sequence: TGTGCCAGCAGCTTAGGGCCTGACAATGAGCAGTTCTTC. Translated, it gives CASSLGPDNEQFF.

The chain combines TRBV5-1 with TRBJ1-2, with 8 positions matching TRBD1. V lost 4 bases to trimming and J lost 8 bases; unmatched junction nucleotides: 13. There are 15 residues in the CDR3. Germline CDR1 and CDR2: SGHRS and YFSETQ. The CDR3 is CASSPGQGNFGGYTF. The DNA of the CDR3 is TGCGCCAGCAGCCCCGGACAGGGAAATTTTGGGGGCTACACCTTC.